Presented here are 31 T cell receptor beta chains from one specimen sequenced in a study of yellow fever vaccine responses in identical twins. TCRdb used MiXCR to reprocess the RT-PCR reads, holding one entry per CDR3 protein. Among around 2,600 distinct CDR3 sequences listed, about 80% were seen once. The specimen comprised T cells from blood (PBMCs), unsorted or a sorted subset (not recorded which), sampled before or after yellow fever vaccination (not recorded which). These receptors came from a young woman who received the yellow fever vaccine.

A remark on this clonotype: One end of the junction fails to match germline, which may point to a read error. This chain connects TRBV5-3 to TRBJ2-3; D not resolved. TRBV5-3 is annotated as an ORF whose role is uncertain. This CDR3 is 8 amino acids long. CDR3 nucleotide sequence: TGTGCCCAGAAGCTGGGCCGTTTT. Translating gives CAQKLGRF.

This chain joins TRBV5-6 and TRBJ2-7; 7 positions match TRBD2. V was clipped by 4 bases and J by 2 bases; unmatched bases: 3. The CDR3 runs to 13 residues. From germline, CDR1 is SGHDT and CDR2 YYEEEE. CDR3 sequence (DNA): TGTGCCAGCAGCCCTGGGGGGGCCTACGAGCAGTACTTC. It translates to CASSPGGAYEQYF. The variable domain in full, completed from reference TRBV5-6 and TRBJ2-7, reads DAGVTQSPTHLIKTRGQQVTLRCSPKSGHDTVSWYQQALGQGPQFIFQYYEEEERQRGNFPDRFSGHQFPNYSSELNVNALLLGDSALYLCASSPGGAYEQYFGPGTRLTVT.

This clonotype has just one count. This chain connects TRBV29-1 to TRBJ1-2, with 7 bases fitting TRBD1. J lost 4 bases, V lost 6 bases, and 5 bases had no gene match. The CDR3 loop spans 12 amino acids. Germline V gives CDR1 SQVTM, CDR2 ANQGSEA. The CDR3 protein is CSVDTGVYGYTF. The CDR3 DNA reads as TGCAGCGTGGACACAGGGGTCTATGGCTACACCTTC. Based on the CDR3 plus reference TRBV29-1 and TRBJ1-2, the full variable domain is SAVISQKPSRDICQRGTSLTIQCQVDSQVTMMFWYRQQPGQSLTLIATANQGSEATYESGFVIDKFPISRPNLTFSTLTVSNMSPEDSSIYLCSVDTGVYGYTFGSGTRLTVV.

V is TRBV4-1 and J is TRBJ2-7, with a tentative D call TRBD1 (6 bases). Germline lookup yields CDR1 MGHRA and CDR2 YSYEKL. Trimming stripped 0 bases from V and 2 bases from J, with 8 bases between. This CDR3 is 14 amino acids long. The CDR3 here is CASSQDQGPYEQYF. The CDR3 DNA is TGCGCCAGCAGCCAAGATCAGGGGCCCTACGAGCAGTACTTC.

The chain uses TRBV4-1 and TRBJ2-3, with D perhaps TRBD1 (5 bases). The CDR3 covers 14 residues. The V gene's germline CDR1 is MGHRA and CDR2 YSYEKL. V shed 4 bases and J shed 2 bases, with 10 bases lying between them. As DNA, the CDR3 is TGCGCCAGCAGCCTGGCAGGGCCCACAGATACGCAGTATTTT. Its translation is CASSLAGPTDTQYF.

The chain carries TRBV29-1 and TRBJ2-7; the D gene is possibly TRBD2 (5 bases). V was pared by 8 bases and J by 4 bases, with 18 bases between. This CDR3 region has 13 residues. Germline CDR1 and CDR2: SQVTM and ANQGSEA. The CDR3 protein is CSTSHGVEYEQYF. CDR3 DNA: TGCAGCACCTCACACGGGGTGGAGTACGAGCAGTACTTC.

This clonotype has only one observation. The chain couples TRBV28 to TRBJ2-1; a possible D gene is TRBD1 (6 bases). This CDR3 region has 13 residues. The germline gives CDR1 MDHEN, CDR2 SYDVKM. Trimming shortened V by 5 bases and J by 6 bases, and 11 bases separated the two germline ends. The CDR3, as DNA: TGTGCCAGCAGTCTCTTCAGGGGCAATGAGCAGTTCTTC. Translation gives CASSLFRGNEQFF.

This clonotype was detected once. The genes are TRBV5-6 and TRBJ2-5; D unclear. From germline, CDR1 is SGHDT and CDR2 YYEEEE. The CDR3 extends over 14 amino acids. Trimming stripped 1 base from V and 2 bases from J, with 9 bases between. CDR3 loop: CASSLLRNQETQYF. The CDR3 DNA is TGTGCCAGCAGCTTGCTGAGAAATCAAGAGACCCAGTACTTC.

The rearrangement links TRBV4-3 to TRBJ1-2, with 7 bases that match TRBD1. J lost 4 bases, V lost 0 bases, and 5 bases had no gene match. CDR3 length: 15 residues. The germline CDR1 and CDR2 sequences are LGHNA and YSLEER. CDR3 amino acids: CASSQDHRGGYGYTF. The CDR3 DNA is TGCGCCAGCAGCCAAGACCACAGGGGCGGCTATGGCTACACCTTC.

The chain carries TRBV20-1 and TRBJ2-7, with D possibly called TRBD1 or TRBD2 (5 bases each). V was pared by 3 bases and J by 4 bases, with 13 bases between. In germline, CDR1 is DFQATT, CDR2 SNEGSKA (reference sequence). The CDR3 extends over 13 amino acids. As DNA, the CDR3 is TGCAGTGCTAGGGGACGGACCATATACGAGCAGTACTTC. Translated, it gives CSARGRTIYEQYF.

The V call is TRBV27, the J call TRBJ2-5; 9 positions agree with TRBD2. Per the germline V gene, CDR1 is MNHEY and CDR2 is SMNVEV (reference sequence). The V gene end was trimmed by 8 bases and the J gene end by 4 bases; junction bases not matched to a gene: 5. The CDR3 runs 13 residues. The CDR3 DNA reads as TGTGCCAGCTGGGCTAGCGGGGTAGAGACCCAGTACTTC. This gives the protein CASWASGVETQYF.

The rearrangement links TRBV23-1 to TRBJ1-1, with D perhaps matching TRBD1 (6 bases). TRBV23-1 is an ORF, and what it does is uncertain. The CDR3 totals 13 residues. Deletions cut 0 bases from V and 4 bases from J, with 6 bases between. In nucleotides, the CDR3 is TGCGCCAGCAGTCAATCCAGGGGCACTGAAGCTTTCTTT. It translates to CASSQSRGTEAFF.

This clonotype occurred a few times. The genes are TRBV29-1 and TRBJ2-1; 10 nucleotides agree with TRBD2. The CDR3 spans 13 residues. Losses at the gene ends were 7 bases for V and 3 bases for J; bases not matched to a gene: 3. Germline CDR1 reads SQVTM; CDR2 reads ANQGSEA. The CDR3 here is CSGGTSVYNEQFF. Written as DNA, the CDR3 is TGCAGCGGAGGGACTAGCGTCTACAATGAGCAGTTCTTC.

CDR3: CASSLTGSYEQYF. The CDR3 region has the DNA TGTGCCAGCAGTTTGACGGGAAGCTACGAGCAGTACTTC. The genes are TRBV28 and TRBJ2-7; D might be TRBD2 (5 bases). This CDR3 is built from 13 residues. Trimming cost V 3 bases and J 3 bases, with 9 bases left between them. CDR1 and CDR2 from the germline V gene are MDHEN and SYDVKM.

This sequence joins TRBV11-1 and TRBJ2-7; 12 nucleotides align to TRBD2. The CDR3 is 15 amino acids. CDR1 and CDR2 (germline): SGHAT, FQDESV (reference sequence). The ends lost 2 bases at V and 5 bases at J; junction bases unmatched: 4. The CDR3: CASSLLAGGPHEQYF. The CDR3 DNA reads TGTGCCAGCAGCTTACTAGCGGGGGGGCCTCACGAGCAGTACTTC.

V gene TRBV27 combines with J gene TRBJ2-7; D is uncertain. Germline-derived CDR1 and CDR2 are MNHEY and SMNVEV (reference sequence). The V end lost 0 bases, the J end lost 2 bases, and 11 bases lay between the germline ends. This CDR3 region has 15 residues. The CDR3 region is CASSLSSGQAYEQYF. The DNA for the CDR3 is TGTGCCAGCAGTTTATCGTCTGGGCAGGCCTACGAGCAGTACTTC.

This chain uses TRBV29-1 with TRBJ2-4; TRBD1 or TRBD2 may be the D gene (5 bases each). Deletions cut 5 bases from V and 2 bases from J, with 7 bases between. Germline V gives CDR1 SQVTM, CDR2 ANQGSEA. The CDR3 is 12 residues long. In nucleotides, the CDR3 is TGCAGCGTTTGGGGGACCAAAAACATTCAGTACTTC. Protein product: CSVWGTKNIQYF.

This rearrangement joins TRBV11-2 to TRBJ2-2; D not resolved. This CDR3 is built from 14 residues. Germline V gene data show CDR1 as SGHAT and CDR2 as FQNNGV. The V and J ends lost 2 bases and 1 base respectively, with 5 bases between them. The CDR3 bases are TGTGCCAGCAGCTTATGGATGAACACCGGGGAGCTGTTTTTT. Translated: CASSLWMNTGELFF.

This chain connects TRBV5-1 to TRBJ2-3; 8 bases fit TRBD1. Germline trimming cut 2 bases from V and 4 bases from J; bases unmatched to any gene: 3. Germline lookup yields CDR1 SGHRS and CDR2 YFSETQ. This CDR3 has 14 residues. Written as DNA, the CDR3 is TGCGCCAGCAGCTTCCGACAGGGGCCAGATACGCAGTATTTT. Translating gives CASSFRQGPDTQYF.

The chain has TRBV7-9 and TRBJ1-2, with 9 bases matching TRBD1. From germline, CDR1 is SEHNR and CDR2 FQNEAQ (reference sequence). The V and J ends lost 7 bases and 7 bases, in that order; junction bases with no gene match: 10. This CDR3 is 14 amino acids long. The CDR3 DNA sequence: TGTGCCAGCACCGCCTCGACAGGGGGGCCTGGCTACACCTTC. As protein: CASTASTGGPGYTF.

This rearrangement joins TRBV5-6 to TRBJ2-1, with TRBD2 as a possible D gene (5 bases). The V end lost 5 bases, the J end lost 7 bases, and 10 bases lay between the germline ends. This CDR3 is built from 12 residues. Germline CDR1 is SGHDT and CDR2 is YYEEEE. CDR3 bases: TGTGCCAGCAGTGTAGGAGGAAATGAGCAGTTCTTC. As protein: CASSVGGNEQFF.

This chain uses TRBV27 with TRBJ1-5; D might be TRBD1 (5 bases). V was pared by 8 bases and J by 6 bases, with 14 bases between. The CDR3 extends over 13 amino acids. CDR1 and CDR2 (germline): MNHEY, SMNVEV (reference sequence). The DNA for the CDR3 is TGTGCCAGCGCGCCGAGCGGGACTCAGCCCCAGCATTTT. It is translated as CASAPSGTQPQHF.

This clonotype was seen only a few times. The junction departs from the called germline gene at one end, perhaps through a read error. The chain joins TRBV5-5 to TRBJ1-2; 10 bases are a match to TRBD1. Germline loops: CDR1 SGHKS, CDR2 YYEKEE (reference sequence). CDR3 size: 14 residues. CDR3 loop: CASSNSPGQGGYTF. CDR3 nucleotide sequence: TGCGCCAGCAGCAATTCTCCGGGACAGGGGGGCTACACCTTC.

This chain uses TRBV7-9 with TRBJ2-7, with a weak D call TRBD1 (6 bases). V lost 5 bases and J lost 3, with 17 bases in between. Germline loops: CDR1 SEHNR, CDR2 FQNEAQ (reference sequence). This CDR3 spans 15 amino acids. CDR3 sequence reads: CASSPTQGLSYEQYF. The CDR3 DNA follows: TGTGCCAGCAGCCCCACCCAGGGGCTGAGCTACGAGCAGTACTTC. Full variable domain (rest looked up from reference TRBV7-9 and TRBJ2-7): DTGVSQNPRHKITKRGQNVTFRCDPISEHNRLYWYRQTLGQGPEFLTYFQNEAQLEKSRLLSDRFSAERPKGSFSTLEIQRTEQGDSAMYLCASSPTQGLSYEQYFGPGTRLTVT.

The V and J genes are TRBV6-4 and TRBJ2-2; TRBD2 might be the D (6 bases). CDR1 is MRHNA, CDR2 SNTAGT, per germline. This CDR3 is built from 15 residues. V was trimmed by 2 bases and J by 4 bases, leaving 11 bases between them. The CDR3 coding sequence is TGTGCCAGCAGTGACGGAGGGGAGGCCACCGGGGAGCTGTTTTTT. Residues: CASSDGGEATGELFF.

This sequence joins TRBV20-1 and TRBJ1-5, with 7 bases identical to TRBD1. The CDR3 covers 16 residues. V dropped 6 bases and J dropped 0; count of bases not matched to a gene: 11. Per germline, CDR1 DFQATT and CDR2 SNEGSKA (reference sequence). The CDR3: CSALLRDSYSNQPQHF. The DNA of the CDR3 is TGCAGTGCCCTCCTCCGGGACAGTTATAGCAATCAGCCCCAGCATTTT.

This chain joins TRBV28 and TRBJ1-1; weak D call: TRBD1 (5 bases). The CDR3 runs to 17 residues. Germline V gene lookup returns CDR1 MDHEN and CDR2 SYDVKM. The ends were cut back, 5 bases at V and 1 base at J, with 20 bases in the middle. The chain's CDR3 is CASSLPGRLYSNTEAFF. The CDR3 bases are TGTGCCAGCAGTCTTCCGGGACGGCTGTATTCGAACACTGAAGCTTTCTTT.

The chain uses TRBV20-1 and TRBJ2-1, with 9 bases matching TRBD2. CDR3 size: 15 residues. The junction had 8 bases not matched to a gene; V was cut back by 2 bases and J by 6 bases. Germline V gene lookup returns CDR1 DFQATT and CDR2 SNEGSKA (reference sequence). CDR3 sequence: CSARLPSGEINEQFF. CDR3 coding DNA: TGCAGTGCTAGATTGCCTAGCGGGGAGATCAATGAGCAGTTCTTC.

This chain joins TRBV30 and TRBJ1-5; tentative D call: TRBD1 (5 bases). The CDR3 consists of 14 residues. Germline lookup yields CDR1 GTSNPN and CDR2 SVGIG (reference sequence). Trimming left V 5 bases short and J 6 bases short, with 17 bases between. CDR3 loop: CAWAPAGDAQPQHF. The CDR3 nucleotides read TGTGCCTGGGCCCCTGCGGGGGACGCTCAGCCCCAGCATTTT.

This sequence joins TRBV5-1 and TRBJ2-7, with 9 bases lining up with TRBD1. Trimming at V came to 4 bases and at J to 1 base, leaving 6 bases not matched to a gene. CDR1 and CDR2 from the germline V gene are SGHRS and YFSETQ. This CDR3 has 15 amino acids. The CDR3 bases are TGCGCCAGCAGCGAGGGGGACAGGGATTCCTACGAGCAGTACTTC. This translates into CASSEGDRDSYEQYF.

The genes are TRBV11-1 and TRBJ2-7; D possibly uses TRBD1 or TRBD2 (5 bases each). The CDR3 totals 15 residues. The germline V gene has CDR1 SGHAT and CDR2 FQDESV (reference sequence). Trimming stripped 6 bases from V and 5 bases from J, with 20 bases between. The CDR3 spells CASSRPLGRENEQYF. In DNA, the CDR3 is TGTGCCAGCAGTCGGCCCTTGGGCAGGGAGAACGAGCAGTACTTC.